Listed below are T cell receptor beta chains from one sample, sequenced in a study of blood T cell repertoires in COVID-19. Repertoires were generated with immunoSEQ multiplex PCR, while TCRdb's copy carries only in-frame clones and drops some. The table has a few hundred thousand clones, approximately 92% seen once. Sequencing input: peripheral blood. These receptors were collected from a middle-aged woman who had recovered from COVID-19. The CDR3 runs from the conserved cysteine through the conserved F or W. Fields, in order: J gene, D gene, V gene, clone size, CDR3 DNA, CDR3 protein. D genes are given only for firm matches. A row's size may be missing; if present it is once, few, many or a size class.

j_gene: TRBJ1-2
d_gene: -
v_gene: TRBV5-4
abundance: -
CDR3nt: TGTGCCAGCAGCTTGTTGTCAGACTATGGCTACACCTTC
CDR3aa: CASSLLSDYGYTF

j_gene: TRBJ2-7
d_gene: -
v_gene: TRBV27
abundance: -
CDR3nt: TGTGCCAGCAGTTTAGGCACAGCCTACGAGCAGTACTTC
CDR3aa: CASSLGTAYEQYF

j_gene: TRBJ1-1
d_gene: TRBD1
v_gene: TRBV11-2
abundance: -
CDR3nt: TGTGCCAGCAGCTTATCAGGGGGTACTGAAGCTTTCTTT
CDR3aa: CASSLSGGTEAFF

j_gene: TRBJ1-3
d_gene: TRBD1
v_gene: TRBV18
abundance: -
CDR3nt: TGTGCCAGCTCACCGTCCCGGGACAGGGAAGGAAACACCATATATTTT
CDR3aa: CASSPSRDREGNTIYF

j_gene: TRBJ1-1
d_gene: -
v_gene: TRBV9
abundance: few
CDR3nt: TGTGCCAGCAGCGTAGTTGCCCTAGGGGACACTGAAGCTTTCTTT
CDR3aa: CASSVVALGDTEAFF

j_gene: TRBJ1-5
d_gene: -
v_gene: TRBV30
abundance: -
CDR3nt: TGTGCCTGGAGTTATAGCAATCAGCCCCAGCATTTT
CDR3aa: CAWSYSNQPQHF

j_gene: TRBJ2-5
d_gene: -
v_gene: TRBV5-4
abundance: -
CDR3nt: TGTGCCAGCAGCAGCTGGTGGGGGGGCGAGACCCAGTACTTC
CDR3aa: CASSSWWGGETQYF

j_gene: TRBJ1-4
d_gene: TRBD1
v_gene: TRBV2
abundance: -
CDR3nt: TGTGCCAGCAGGGGGACAGGGTCACCTAATGAAAAACTGTTTTTT
CDR3aa: CASRGTGSPNEKLFF

j_gene: TRBJ2-3
d_gene: -
v_gene: TRBV11-3
abundance: -
CDR3nt: TGTGCCAGCAGCAGCTTCTATCGGCAGGGGGGTCCAGATACGCAGTATTTT
CDR3aa: CASSSFYRQGGPDTQYF

j_gene: TRBJ1-2
d_gene: -
v_gene: TRBV28
abundance: -
CDR3nt: TGTGCCAGCAGCCGGGGGGATGGCTATGGCTACACCTTC
CDR3aa: CASSRGDGYGYTF

j_gene: TRBJ2-1
d_gene: TRBD2
v_gene: TRBV7-2
abundance: -
CDR3nt: TGTGCCAGCAGCGATAGCGGGGGGTCCTACAATGAGCAGTTCTTC
CDR3aa: CASSDSGGSYNEQFF

j_gene: TRBJ1-1
d_gene: -
v_gene: TRBV5-6
abundance: -
CDR3nt: TGTGCCAGCAGCTTGGCCGGTTTAGGGGCGAACACTGAAGCTTTCTTT
CDR3aa: CASSLAGLGANTEAFF

j_gene: TRBJ2-2
d_gene: -
v_gene: TRBV19
abundance: once
CDR3nt: TGTGCCAGTAGTATCCAAAACAGGGCTCCCGGGGAGCTGTTTTTT
CDR3aa: CASSIQNRAPGELFF

j_gene: TRBJ1-2
d_gene: -
v_gene: TRBV12-2
abundance: -
CDR3nt: TGTGCAAGTCGCCGGGTCCCCATTGAGGGGGACAGTCCGTCTCGCGTTGGCGGTAACTATGGCTACACCTTC
CDR3aa: CASRRVPIEGDSPSRVGGNYGYTF